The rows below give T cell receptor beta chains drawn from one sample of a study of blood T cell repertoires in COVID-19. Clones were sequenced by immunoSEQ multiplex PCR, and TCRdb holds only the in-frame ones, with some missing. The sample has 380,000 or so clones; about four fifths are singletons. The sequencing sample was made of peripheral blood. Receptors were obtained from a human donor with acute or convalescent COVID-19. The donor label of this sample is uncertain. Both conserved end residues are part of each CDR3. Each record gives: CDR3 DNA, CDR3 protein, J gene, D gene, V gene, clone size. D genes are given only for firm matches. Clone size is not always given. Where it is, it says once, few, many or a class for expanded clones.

TGTGCCAGTAGCCTAGCGGGGGCGGTCTACGAGCAGTACTTC	CASSLAGAVYEQYF	TRBJ2-7	TRBD2	TRBV19	-
TGTGCCTGGAGTCCGACTAACTCTGGAAACACCATATATTTT	CAWSPTNSGNTIYF	TRBJ1-3	-	TRBV30	-
TGTGCCAGTAGTATCTGGGGGGAAGTAGAGACCCAGTACTTC	CASSIWGEVETQYF	TRBJ2-5	-	TRBV19	-
TGTGCCAGCAGCGTATCGGGGAGGGGAGGCTACTATGGCTACACCTTC	CASSVSGRGGYYGYTF	TRBJ1-2	-	TRBV9	once
TGTGCCAGCAGTCCAGGCGAAACGATCCTAAATCAGCCCCAGCATTTT	CASSPGETILNQPQHF	TRBJ1-5	-	TRBV2	-
TGTGCCAGTCAGCCGGGACTCACCTACAATGAGCAGTTCTTC	CASQPGLTYNEQFF	TRBJ2-1	-	TRBV19	-
TGTGCCAGCAGTTTATCGCTGGACAGGGCCCTCTCTGGAAACACCATATATTTT	CASSLSLDRALSGNTIYF	TRBJ1-3	TRBD1	TRBV27	-
TGTGCCTGGAGTGTCCCACAGGGCCTTCTAGACACCATATATTTT	CAWSVPQGLLDTIYF	TRBJ1-3	-	TRBV30	-
TGCGCCAGCAGCTTGGGACTGTTACGCAATGAGCAGTTCTTC	CASSLGLLRNEQFF	TRBJ2-1	-	TRBV5-1	-
TGTGCCAGCAGCTACCGGGACAGTTTTTACGAGCAGTACTTC	CASSYRDSFYEQYF	TRBJ2-7	TRBD1	TRBV5-5	-
TGTGCCAGCTCACCAGCTGGGACACCTTTTTACAATGAGCAGTTCTTC	CASSPAGTPFYNEQFF	TRBJ2-1	-	TRBV18	-
TGTGCCAGCACAAGACAGGAGAGGGATGGCTACACCTTC	CASTRQERDGYTF	TRBJ1-2	-	TRBV2	-
TGTGCCATCAGTGCGACAGCCCGAAACACCATATATTTT	CAISATARNTIYF	TRBJ1-3	-	TRBV10-3	-
TGCGCCAGCAGTCCAGGGTGGAACACTGAAGCTTTCTTT	CASSPGWNTEAFF	TRBJ1-1	-	TRBV5-1	-
TGCGCCAGCAGCTTGTCGGGGTATAACACTGAAGCTTTCTTT	CASSLSGYNTEAFF	TRBJ1-1	-	TRBV5-1	-
TGTGCCAGCAGCTTGTTCGGGACAGGTACGAATCAGCCCCAGCATTTT	CASSLFGTGTNQPQHF	TRBJ1-5	TRBD1	TRBV5-6	-
TGTGCCATCAGTGGAGGGCTCAGCTATGGCTACACCTTC	CAISGGLSYGYTF	TRBJ1-2	-	TRBV10-3	-
TGCAGTGCTAGTGACGGAGCCTACAATGAGCAGTTCTTC	CSASDGAYNEQFF	TRBJ2-1	-	TRBV20-1	once
TGTGCCAGCAGTGTGGACAGGTGGGTCGCCACAGATACGCAGTATTTT	CASSVDRWVATDTQYF	TRBJ2-3	TRBD1	TRBV6-1	-
TGTGCCAGCCTGGGACTATCGGTGAACTACACCTTC	CASLGLSVNYTF	TRBJ1-2	-	TRBV6-5	few
TGTGCCTGGAACTACAACACTGAAGCTTTCTTT	CAWNYNTEAFF	TRBJ1-1	-	TRBV30	-
TGTGCCAGCAGCTTAGGATTTGTAAACAGGGGTCTAAGTGAAAAACTGTTTTTT	CASSLGFVNRGLSEKLFF	TRBJ1-4	TRBD1	TRBV11-2	-
TGTGCCAGCAGCCAAGATGATCGCCAACCGAGGGCGGCTTTCTTT	CASSQDDRQPRAAFF	TRBJ1-1	-	TRBV3-1/TRBV3-2	-
TGTGCCAGCAGTTCGGTTTCAGGGACAGGGGGCAATTCACCCCTCCACTTT	CASSSVSGTGGNSPLHF	TRBJ1-6	TRBD1	TRBV28	-
TGTGCCAGCAGCTTACAGGGGCAGATCACTGAAGCTTTCTTT	CASSLQGQITEAFF	TRBJ1-1	-	TRBV7-2	-
TGTGCCAGCAGCTTAGTGCCAGGGAACCCTACAGATACGCAGTATTTT	CASSLVPGNPTDTQYF	TRBJ2-3	-	TRBV11-2	-
TGTGCCAGCAGCTTAGCAGGCGGGCCTAACACCGGGGAGCTGTTTTTT	CASSLAGGPNTGELFF	TRBJ2-2	-	TRBV11-2	-
TGTGCCAGCATTACCCTCGGGGATAGCAATCAGCCCCAGCATTTT	CASITLGDSNQPQHF	TRBJ1-5	-	TRBV6-5	-
TGTGCCAGCTCTGGGACTTTAGCTAACTATGGCTACACCTTC	CASSGTLANYGYTF	TRBJ1-2	-	TRBV18	-
TGTGCCAGCAGCCCCCCGCGGGGGCGGACTGAAGCTTTCTTT	CASSPPRGRTEAFF	TRBJ1-1	-	TRBV4-2	few
TGCAGCGTTGCAGGGGCGAACACTGAAGCTTTCTTT	CSVAGANTEAFF	TRBJ1-1	-	TRBV29-1	once
TGCAGCGTTTCTTCCGGGACAGCGATATTGGGGGTCTACGAGCAGTACTTC	CSVSSGTAILGVYEQYF	TRBJ2-7	TRBD1	TRBV29-1	-
TGTGCCAGCTCACTCGGACTGACTAGCACAGATACGCAGTATTTT	CASSLGLTSTDTQYF	TRBJ2-3	-	TRBV18	-
TGCGCCAGCAGCTTGGCCTCGGGGAGTGGGCGGGATAGGAATGAGCAGTTCTTC	CASSLASGSGRDRNEQFF	TRBJ2-1	-	TRBV5-1	once
TGTGCCAGCAGCTTCCGAGGGGGCGCGCGCGGCTCTGGAAACACCATATATTTT	CASSFRGGARGSGNTIYF	TRBJ1-3	TRBD1	TRBV5-4	-
TGTGCCAGCAGCCAAGTTTCCGGGACTGCCAGCTCCTACAATGAGCAGTTCTTC	CASSQVSGTASSYNEQFF	TRBJ2-1	-	TRBV4-2	-
TGTGCCAGTAGGCGCGGGGCGAGCACCGGGGAGCTGTTTTTT	CASRRGASTGELFF	TRBJ2-2	-	TRBV19	-
TGTGCCTCGGCTCGGGAGCGTTACAATGAGCAGTTCTTC	CASARERYNEQFF	TRBJ2-1	-	TRBV6-5	few
TGTGCCAGCAGCTTTATAGCGGGTGAGCAGTTCTTC	CASSFIAGEQFF	TRBJ2-1	TRBD2	TRBV3-1/TRBV3-2	few
TGTGCCAGCAGCTCCCGGGGGTCCCCTGAAGCTTTCTTT	CASSSRGSPEAFF	TRBJ1-1	-	TRBV11-2	-
TGTGCCAGCTCACCACGGAGGGAGGGCCCATCCGGGGAGCTGTTTTTT	CASSPRREGPSGELFF	TRBJ2-2	TRBD2	TRBV18	-
TGTGCCAGCAGCGCGGGGGACAGGGTGAACACTGAAGCTTTCTTT	CASSAGDRVNTEAFF	TRBJ1-1	TRBD1	TRBV7-9	-
TGTGCCAGCAGTGATCCGCACACCAATTCACCCCTCCACTTT	CASSDPHTNSPLHF	TRBJ1-6	-	TRBV2	-
TGTGCCAGCAGCCAGGGGGACCTTGGAAACACCATATATTTT	CASSQGDLGNTIYF	TRBJ1-3	TRBD1	TRBV11-3	-
TGTGCCAGCAGCTTTGTAGCGGGGGTTAGGGGGGATGAGCAGTTCTTC	CASSFVAGVRGDEQFF	TRBJ2-1	TRBD2	TRBV11-2	once
TGTGCCAGTAGTACCACAGGGGTGGCCTATGGCTACACCTTC	CASSTTGVAYGYTF	TRBJ1-2	TRBD1	TRBV19	-
TGTGCCAGTAGACTAGCGGGGACCTACGAGCAGTACTTC	CASRLAGTYEQYF	TRBJ2-7	TRBD2	TRBV19	-
TGTGCCAGCAGCCAAGGACAAGCGGGAGTTGGCCAAGAGACCCAGTACTTC	CASSQGQAGVGQETQYF	TRBJ2-5	TRBD2	TRBV3-1/TRBV3-2	-
TGTGCCAGTAGTACGCGGCCGGGCACCGGGGAGCTGTTTTTT	CASSTRPGTGELFF	TRBJ2-2	-	TRBV19	-
TGTGCCAGCAGCCGACTAGGGGCAGAGACCCAGTACTTC	CASSRLGAETQYF	TRBJ2-5	-	TRBV3-1/TRBV3-2	-
TGTGCCAGCAGCCAAAGGGGGAGCTATGGCTACACCTTC	CASSQRGSYGYTF	TRBJ1-2	-	TRBV3-1/TRBV3-2	once
TGTGCCAGCAGCCAAAAGAACACTGGCTACACCTTC	CASSQKNTGYTF	TRBJ1-2	-	TRBV3-1/TRBV3-2	-
TGTGCCTGGAGAGTGTTCGGCACCATATATTTT	CAWRVFGTIYF	TRBJ1-3	-	TRBV30	-